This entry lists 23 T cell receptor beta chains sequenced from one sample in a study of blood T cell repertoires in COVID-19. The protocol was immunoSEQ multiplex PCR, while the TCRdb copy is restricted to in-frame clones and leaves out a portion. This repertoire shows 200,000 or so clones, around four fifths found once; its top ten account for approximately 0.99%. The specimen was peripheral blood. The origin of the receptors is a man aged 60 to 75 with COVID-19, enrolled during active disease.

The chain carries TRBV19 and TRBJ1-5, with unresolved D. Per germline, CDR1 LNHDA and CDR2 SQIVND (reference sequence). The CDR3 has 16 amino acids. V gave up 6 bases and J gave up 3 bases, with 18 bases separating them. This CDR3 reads CASRPMRGGNNQPQHF. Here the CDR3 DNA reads TGTGCCAGTAGACCAATGCGGGGAGGGAACAATCAGCCCCAGCATTTT. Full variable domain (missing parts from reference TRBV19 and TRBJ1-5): DGGITQSPKYLFRKEGQNVTLSCEQNLNHDAMYWYRQDPGQGLRLIYYSQIVNDFQKGDIAEGYSVSREKKESFPLTVTSAQKNPTAFYLCASRPMRGGNNQPQHFGDGTRLSIL.

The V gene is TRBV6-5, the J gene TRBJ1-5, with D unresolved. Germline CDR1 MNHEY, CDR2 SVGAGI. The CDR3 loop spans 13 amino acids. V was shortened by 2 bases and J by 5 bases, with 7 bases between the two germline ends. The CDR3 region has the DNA TGTGCCAGCAGTTACGGAGGGTATCAGCCCCAGCATTTT. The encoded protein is CASSYGGYQPQHF.

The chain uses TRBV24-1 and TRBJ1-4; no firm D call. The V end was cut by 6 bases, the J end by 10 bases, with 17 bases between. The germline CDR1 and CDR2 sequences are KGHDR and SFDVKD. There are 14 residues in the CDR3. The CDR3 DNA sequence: TGTGCCACCAGTTGGTCCCCCGACGGAGTAAAACTGTTTTTT. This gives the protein CATSWSPDGVKLFF.

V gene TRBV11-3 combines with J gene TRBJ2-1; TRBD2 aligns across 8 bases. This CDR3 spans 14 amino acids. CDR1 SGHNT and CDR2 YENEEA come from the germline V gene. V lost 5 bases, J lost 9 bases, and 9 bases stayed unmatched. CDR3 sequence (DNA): TGTGCCAGCAGCCCCGGGGGGGACACAGTTGAGCAGTTCTTC. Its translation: CASSPGGDTVEQFF.

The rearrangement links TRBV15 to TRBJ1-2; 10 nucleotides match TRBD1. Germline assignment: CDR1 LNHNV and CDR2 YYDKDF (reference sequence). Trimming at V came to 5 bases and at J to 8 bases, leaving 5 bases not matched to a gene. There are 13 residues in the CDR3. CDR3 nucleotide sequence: TGTGCCACCAGCCTTCCGGGACAGGGGGGCTACACCTTC. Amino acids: CATSLPGQGGYTF.

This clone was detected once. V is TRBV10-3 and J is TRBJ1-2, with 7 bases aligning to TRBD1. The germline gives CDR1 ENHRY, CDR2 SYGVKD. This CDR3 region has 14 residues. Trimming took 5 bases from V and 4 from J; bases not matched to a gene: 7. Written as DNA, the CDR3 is TGTGCCATCAGTCCCGGGACAGCCATCTATGGCTACACCTTC. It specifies CAISPGTAIYGYTF.

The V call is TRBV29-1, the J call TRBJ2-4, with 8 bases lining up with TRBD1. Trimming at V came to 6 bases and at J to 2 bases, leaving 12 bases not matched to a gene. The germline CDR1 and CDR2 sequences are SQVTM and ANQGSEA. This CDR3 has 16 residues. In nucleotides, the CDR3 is TGCAGCGTCCAAGGACAGGGTTCAGTAACCAAAAACATTCAGTACTTC. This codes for CSVQGQGSVTKNIQYF. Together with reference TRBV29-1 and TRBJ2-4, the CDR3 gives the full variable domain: SAVISQKPSRDICQRGTSLTIQCQVDSQVTMMFWYRQQPGQSLTLIATANQGSEATYESGFVIDKFPISRPNLTFSTLTVSNMSPEDSSIYLCSVQGQGSVTKNIQYFGAGTRLSVL.

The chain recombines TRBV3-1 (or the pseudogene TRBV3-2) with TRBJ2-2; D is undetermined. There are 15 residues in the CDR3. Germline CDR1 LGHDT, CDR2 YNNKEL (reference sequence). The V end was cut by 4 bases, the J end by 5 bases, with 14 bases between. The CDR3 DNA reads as TGTGCCAGCAGCCTTGGGCTTCCCGAAACCGGGGAGCTGTTTTTT. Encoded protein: CASSLGLPETGELFF.

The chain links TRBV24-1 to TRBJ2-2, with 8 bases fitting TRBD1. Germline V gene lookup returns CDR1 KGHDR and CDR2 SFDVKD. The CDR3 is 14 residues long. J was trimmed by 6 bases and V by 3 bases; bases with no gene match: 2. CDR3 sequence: CATSDPRGPGELFF. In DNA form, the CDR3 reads TGTGCCACCAGTGATCCCAGGGGGCCCGGGGAGCTGTTTTTT.

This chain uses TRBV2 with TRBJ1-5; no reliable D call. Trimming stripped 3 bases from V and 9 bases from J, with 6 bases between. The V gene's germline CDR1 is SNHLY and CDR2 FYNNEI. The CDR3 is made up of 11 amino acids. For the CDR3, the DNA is TGTGCCAGCAGTGATGGGCGGCCCCAGCATTTT. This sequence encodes CASSDGRPQHF.

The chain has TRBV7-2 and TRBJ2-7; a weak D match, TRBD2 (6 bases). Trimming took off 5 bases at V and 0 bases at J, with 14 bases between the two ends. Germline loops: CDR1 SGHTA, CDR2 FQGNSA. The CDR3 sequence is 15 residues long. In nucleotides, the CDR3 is TGTGCCAGCAGCACATTGGAGGGGAGCTCCTACGAGCAGTACTTC. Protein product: CASSTLEGSSYEQYF.

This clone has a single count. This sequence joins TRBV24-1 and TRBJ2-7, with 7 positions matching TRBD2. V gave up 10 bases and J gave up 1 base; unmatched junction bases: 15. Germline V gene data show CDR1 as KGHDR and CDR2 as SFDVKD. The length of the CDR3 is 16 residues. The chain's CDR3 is CATGEGHPQGSYEQYF. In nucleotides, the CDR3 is TGTGCCACGGGGGAGGGCCACCCTCAAGGTTCCTACGAGCAGTACTTC.

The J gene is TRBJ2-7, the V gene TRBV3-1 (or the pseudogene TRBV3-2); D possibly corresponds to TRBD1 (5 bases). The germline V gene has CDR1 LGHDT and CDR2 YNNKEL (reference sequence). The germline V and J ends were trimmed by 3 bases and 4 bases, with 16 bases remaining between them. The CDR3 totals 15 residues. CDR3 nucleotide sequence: TGTGCCAGCAGCCACCAGGGTTTAGTTCGGTACGAGCAGTACTTC. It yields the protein CASSHQGLVRYEQYF.

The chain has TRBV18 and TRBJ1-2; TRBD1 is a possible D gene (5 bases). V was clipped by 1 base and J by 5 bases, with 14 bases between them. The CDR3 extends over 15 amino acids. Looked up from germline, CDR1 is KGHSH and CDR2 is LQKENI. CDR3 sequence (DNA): TGTGCCAGCTCACCACAAAAGGACGGGGGTTATGGCTACACCTTC. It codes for CASSPQKDGGYGYTF. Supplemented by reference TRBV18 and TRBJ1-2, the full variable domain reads NAGVMQNPRHLVRRRGQEARLRCSPMKGHSHVYWYRQLPEEGLKFMVYLQKENIIDESGMPKERFSAEFPKEGPSILRIQQVVRGDSAAYFCASSPQKDGGYGYTFGSGTRLTVV.

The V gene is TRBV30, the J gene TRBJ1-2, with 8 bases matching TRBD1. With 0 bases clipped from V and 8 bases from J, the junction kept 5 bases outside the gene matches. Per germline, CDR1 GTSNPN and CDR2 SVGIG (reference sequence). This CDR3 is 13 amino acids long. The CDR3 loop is CAWSVQTGDGYTF. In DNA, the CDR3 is TGTGCCTGGAGTGTACAGACAGGGGACGGCTACACCTTC.

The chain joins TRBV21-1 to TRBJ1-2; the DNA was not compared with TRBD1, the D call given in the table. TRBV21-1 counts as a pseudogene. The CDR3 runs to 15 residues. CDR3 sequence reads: CASTPGQFASYGYTF. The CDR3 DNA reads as TGTGCCAGCACCCCCGGACAGTTTGCTTCCTATGGCTACACCTTC.

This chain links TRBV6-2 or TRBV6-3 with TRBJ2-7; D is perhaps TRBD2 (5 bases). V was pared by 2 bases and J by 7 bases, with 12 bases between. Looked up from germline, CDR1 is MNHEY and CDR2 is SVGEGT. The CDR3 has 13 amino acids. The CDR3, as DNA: TGTGCCAGCAGTTACGGGGAACTAGAAGAGCAGTACTTC. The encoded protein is CASSYGELEEQYF.

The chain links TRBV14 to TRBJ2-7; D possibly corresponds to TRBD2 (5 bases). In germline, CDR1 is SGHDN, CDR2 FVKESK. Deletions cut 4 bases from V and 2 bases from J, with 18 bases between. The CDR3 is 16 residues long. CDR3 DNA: TGTGCCAGCAGCCGCCTTCACACTAGTAGCCCCTACGAGCAGTACTTC. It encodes CASSRLHTSSPYEQYF.

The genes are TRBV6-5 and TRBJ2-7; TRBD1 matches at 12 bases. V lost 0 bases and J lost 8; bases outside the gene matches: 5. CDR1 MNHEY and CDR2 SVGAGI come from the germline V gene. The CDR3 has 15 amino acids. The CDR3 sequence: CASSYSKGQGAKQYF. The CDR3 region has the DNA TGTGCCAGCAGTTACTCGAAGGGACAGGGGGCGAAGCAGTACTTC.

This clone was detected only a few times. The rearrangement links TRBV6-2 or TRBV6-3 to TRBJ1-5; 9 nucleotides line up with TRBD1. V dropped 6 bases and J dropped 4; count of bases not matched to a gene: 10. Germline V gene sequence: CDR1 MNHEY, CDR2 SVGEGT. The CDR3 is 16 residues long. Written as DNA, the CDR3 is TGTGCCAGCAGCCTATTCGGGACAGGGCCTAATCAGCCCCAGCATTTT. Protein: CASSLFGTGPNQPQHF.

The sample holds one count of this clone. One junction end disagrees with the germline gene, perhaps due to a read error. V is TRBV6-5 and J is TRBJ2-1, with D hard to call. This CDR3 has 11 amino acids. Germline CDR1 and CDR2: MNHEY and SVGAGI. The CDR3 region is CASSYDKEQFF. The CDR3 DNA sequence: TGTGCCAGCAGTTACGACAAAGAGCAGTTCTTC.

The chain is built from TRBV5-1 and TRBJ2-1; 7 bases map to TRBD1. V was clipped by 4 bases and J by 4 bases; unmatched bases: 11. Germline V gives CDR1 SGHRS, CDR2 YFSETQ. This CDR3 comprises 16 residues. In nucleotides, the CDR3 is TGCGCCAGCAGCGGAGGACCGGGACAGTATTACAATGAGCAGTTCTTC. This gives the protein CASSGGPGQYYNEQFF.

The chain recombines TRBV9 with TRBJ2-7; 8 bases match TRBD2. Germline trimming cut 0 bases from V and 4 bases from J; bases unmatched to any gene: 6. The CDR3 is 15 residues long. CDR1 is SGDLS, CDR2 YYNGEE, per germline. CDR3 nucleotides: TGTGCCAGCAGCGTAGGGGGTAGCGGGACGTACGAGCAGTACTTC. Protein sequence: CASSVGGSGTYEQYF.